This TCR beta chain was recovered during a study of blood T cell repertoires in COVID-19. Across the study: Samples taken during acute and convalescent COVID-19 were collected in the United States, Italy and Spain.

Original analysis: Amplification from reference gene primers served as the basis for estimated nucleated cell counts. Assay: immunoSEQ multiplex PCR; the TCRdb copy retains only in-frame clones and omits some. V and J calls and clone size come straight from that table; D and trimming were deduced from the DNA. The repertoire holds some 150,000 clones, with approximately 80% as singletons. The germline V gene has CDR1 SGHTS and CDR2 YDEGEE. The length of the CDR3 is 15 residues. V was cut by 4 bases and J by 1 base, with 12 bases left in between. J is TRBJ1-5 and V is TRBV5-8, with D tentatively TRBD1 (5 bases). The clonotype originates from a woman aged 60-70 years with COVID-19, enrolled during active disease. The sequenced material came from peripheral blood. Here the CDR3 reads CASSPGGISNQPQHF. DNA for the CDR3: TGTGCCAGCAGCCCCGGGGGGATAAGCAATCAGCCCCAGCATTTT.